A single sample is the source of the 22 T cell receptor beta chains below, sequenced in a study of shared clonotypes between healthy human individuals. Assay used: immunoSEQ multiplex PCR; TCRdb lists only in-frame clones, some missing. The data hold about 2,500,000 clones, with over 85% observed a single time. The sequencing sample was made of naive CD4+ T cells sorted from blood. This sample's subset: CD45RA+ positively selected. The source of these receptors is a man between 18 and 29 years old in good health.

This chain joins TRBV18 and TRBJ2-1; 8 bases match TRBD2. V lost 0 bases to trimming and J lost 7 bases; unmatched junction nucleotides: 8. Germline V gives CDR1 KGHSH, CDR2 LQKENI. The CDR3 runs 16 residues. CDR3: CASSPPSSGGWNEQFF. CDR3 bases: TGTGCCAGCTCACCACCATCGAGCGGGGGCTGGAATGAGCAGTTCTTC.

This clone was recorded once. The V gene is TRBV7-2, the J gene TRBJ2-5, with 7 bases lining up with TRBD2. Germline V gene sequence: CDR1 SGHTA, CDR2 FQGNSA. The CDR3 contains 15 residues. Trimming removed 3 bases from V and 4 bases from J; junction bases left unmatched: 8. CDR3 sequence reads: CASSLSGIIGETQYF. In DNA form, the CDR3 reads TGTGCCAGCAGCTTGAGCGGGATTATAGGAGAGACCCAGTACTTC. Together with reference TRBV7-2 and TRBJ2-5, the CDR3 gives the full variable domain: GAGVSQSPSNKVTEKGKDVELRCDPISGHTALYWYRQSLGQGLEFLIYFQGNSAPDKSGLPSDRFSAERTGGSVSTLTIQRTQQEDSAVYLCASSLSGIIGETQYFGPGTRLLVL.

V and J are TRBV7-2 and TRBJ1-6; D uncertain. Germline CDR1 is SGHTA and CDR2 is FQGNSA. V shed 1 base and J shed 2 bases, with 6 bases lying between them. This CDR3 has 15 amino acids. The CDR3 bases are TGTGCCAGCAGCTTAGGCGCACCCTATAATTCACCCCTCCACTTT. It translates to CASSLGAPYNSPLHF.

The CDR3 region has the DNA TGCGCCAGCAGCTTAACTAGCGGGGGTTCCCAAGAGACCCAGTACTTC. It specifies CASSLTSGGSQETQYF. This chain links TRBV5-1 with TRBJ2-5; 11 bases align to TRBD2. Germline CDR1 is SGHRS and CDR2 is YFSETQ. V was clipped by 2 bases and J by 1 base; unmatched bases: 4. The CDR3 covers 16 residues. Supplemented by reference TRBV5-1 and TRBJ2-5, the full variable domain reads KAGVTQTPRYLIKTRGQQVTLSCSPISGHRSVSWYQQTPGQGLQFLFEYFSETQRNKGNFPGRFSGRQFSNSRSEMNVSTLELGDSALYLCASSLTSGGSQETQYFGPGTRLLVL.

The chain uses TRBV4-3 and TRBJ1-2, with D unresolved. The germline V and J ends were trimmed by 0 bases and 8 bases, with 13 bases remaining between them. The CDR3 has 14 residues. CDR1 and CDR2 from the germline V gene are LGHNA and YSLEER. The CDR3 loop is CASSQEGYIGGYTF. In DNA form, the CDR3 reads TGCGCCAGCAGCCAAGAGGGTTATATCGGAGGCTACACCTTC.

This sequence joins TRBV6-5 and TRBJ2-7; a possible D gene is TRBD2 (6 bases). Germline V gives CDR1 MNHEY, CDR2 SVGAGI. The CDR3 spans 14 residues. V shed 6 bases and J shed 6 bases, with 18 bases lying between them. CDR3 DNA sequence: TGTGCCAGCAGCCGTAGCGGCCCCTCGGGCGAGCAGTACTTC. Protein sequence: CASSRSGPSGEQYF.

This clone was counted between two and nine times. This CDR3 is also generated by other DNA sequences in the sample. The chain has TRBV5-1 and TRBJ1-1; weak D call: TRBD1 (6 bases). The germline V gene encodes CDR1 SGHRS and CDR2 YFSETQ. The CDR3 has 15 residues. V shed 0 bases and J shed 0 bases, with 9 bases lying between them. Written as DNA, the CDR3 is TGCGCCAGCAGCTTGGCCGGGACAATGAACACTGAAGCTTTCTTT. Translating it yields CASSLAGTMNTEAFF.

This clone was seen a single time. The rearrangement joins TRBV5-6 to TRBJ1-6; unclear D gene. Germline-derived CDR1 and CDR2 are SGHDT and YYEEEE. V lost 2 bases and J lost 0, with 12 bases in between. The length of the CDR3 is 17 residues. The CDR3 region is CASSFRWAGSYNSPLHF. The CDR3 DNA reads TGTGCCAGCAGCTTCCGCTGGGCCGGCTCCTATAATTCACCCCTCCACTTT.

The chain has TRBV2 and TRBJ1-4; 8 nucleotides match TRBD1. Trimming took 9 bases from V and 1 from J; bases not matched to a gene: 7. Per the germline V gene, CDR1 is SNHLY and CDR2 is FYNNEI. The length of the CDR3 is 15 residues. In DNA, the CDR3 is TGTGCCAGTCAGGGGGCGCGGGAAACTAATGAAAAACTGTTTTTT. Translation gives CASQGARETNEKLFF.

This sequence joins TRBV27 and TRBJ2-7; either TRBD1 or TRBD2 may fit D (5 bases each). The CDR3 is made up of 15 amino acids. Per germline, CDR1 MNHEY and CDR2 SMNVEV (reference sequence). V lost 5 bases and J lost 0, with 14 bases in between. CDR3 bases: TGTGCCAGCAGTCTCGGGACGGCCGGCTCCTACGAGCAGTACTTC. It yields the protein CASSLGTAGSYEQYF.

The V call is TRBV6-5, the J call TRBJ1-5, with D perhaps TRBD1 (6 bases). Germline V gene data show CDR1 as MNHEY and CDR2 as SVGAGI. The CDR3 totals 15 residues. Between the trimmed V and J ends, which lost 6 bases and 7 bases, there was a span of 19 bases. CDR3 sequence (DNA): TGTGCCAGCAGCCCTACCTCCAGGGGAGGGCAGCCCCAGCATTTT. Translation gives CASSPTSRGGQPQHF.

The CDR3 DNA reads TGTGCCAGCAGCTCACTAGGGTCGACCGCTGAAGCTTTCTTT. Translation: CASSSLGSTAEAFF. This chain links TRBV9 with TRBJ1-1; D ambiguous. Germline V gives CDR1 SGDLS, CDR2 YYNGEE. The V and J ends lost 4 bases and 6 bases respectively, with 16 bases between them. CDR3 length: 14 amino acids.

This chain links TRBV5-1 with TRBJ1-1; TRBD1 matches 8 bases. This CDR3 contains 14 residues. Germline V CDR1 and CDR2: SGHRS, YFSETQ. J was trimmed by 4 bases and V by 2 bases; bases with no gene match: 4. CDR3 loop: CASSFKQGGTEAFF. The CDR3 nucleotides read TGCGCCAGCAGCTTCAAACAGGGGGGCACTGAAGCTTTCTTT.

To note about this clone: At one boundary the junction diverges from the germline segment, which might be a read error. V gene TRBV7-7 combines with J gene TRBJ2-7, with 7 positions matching TRBD1. CDR1 is SSHAT, CDR2 FNYEAQ, per germline (reference sequence). The CDR3 extends over 16 amino acids. The CDR3 sequence: CASSPGDSRVDYEQYF. The CDR3, as DNA: TGTGCTAGCAGCCCCGGGGACAGTCGAGTAGACTACGAGCAGTACTTC.

The chain carries TRBV30 and TRBJ1-2; D call uncertain. V lost 0 bases and J 1 base, leaving 9 bases between the germline ends. Germline CDR1 reads GTSNPN; CDR2 reads SVGIG (reference sequence). The CDR3 is 14 amino acids. In DNA, the CDR3 is TGTGCCTGGAGTGTAAACGGCAATAACTATGGCTACACCTTC. This codes for CAWSVNGNNYGYTF. Complete variable domain (other parts from reference TRBV30 and TRBJ1-2): SQTIHQWPATLVQPVGSPLSLECTVEGTSNPNLYWYRQAAGRGLQLLFYSVGIGQISSEVPQNLSASRPQDRQFILSSKKLLLSDSGFYLCAWSVNGNNYGYTFGSGTRLTVV.

The rearrangement uses TRBV19 and TRBJ2-7, with D possibly TRBD1 on 6 matching bases. Deletions cut 5 bases from V and 3 bases from J, with 20 bases between. Germline lookup yields CDR1 LNHDA and CDR2 SQIVND (reference sequence). CDR3 length: 16 amino acids. This CDR3 is CASSSRQTGSFYEQYF. For the CDR3, the DNA is TGTGCCAGTAGTTCCCGTCAGACAGGTAGTTTCTACGAGCAGTACTTC.

The rearrangement joins TRBV10-3 to TRBJ2-2; a possible D gene is TRBD1 (5 bases). Germline CDR1 ENHRY, CDR2 SYGVKD. Trimming took off 6 bases at V and 5 bases at J, with 10 bases between the two ends. The CDR3 runs 13 residues. Here the CDR3 reads CAIRPDSTGELFF. CDR3 in DNA: TGTGCCATCAGACCAGACAGTACCGGGGAGCTGTTTTTT.

The chain employs TRBV5-1 and TRBJ2-2; 15 nucleotides line up with TRBD2. V was pared by 6 bases and J by 5 bases, with 20 bases of the junction left unmatched. The germline gives CDR1 SGHRS, CDR2 YFSETQ. The CDR3 spans 21 residues. The CDR3, as DNA: TGCGCCAGCATGTCCTTTTCTGCCGGGACTAGCGGGGGGCCGGAAACCGGGGAGCTGTTTTTT. Residues: CASMSFSAGTSGGPETGELFF.

The chain links TRBV5-4 to TRBJ1-6; 7 nucleotides match TRBD1. CDR1 is SGHNT, CDR2 YYREEE, per germline (reference sequence). The CDR3 runs to 15 residues. Trimming at V came to 1 base and at J to 7 bases, leaving 5 bases not matched to a gene. The CDR3 is CASSLKGQVNSPLHF. Written as DNA, the CDR3 is TGTGCCAGCAGCTTGAAAGGACAGGTGAATTCACCCCTCCACTTT.

CDR3 sequence reads: CASGLSGDRGIGKNIQYF. CDR3 nucleotide sequence: TGTGCTAGTGGTTTGTCAGGGGACAGGGGGATCGGCAAAAACATTCAGTACTTC. This chain links TRBV12-5 with TRBJ2-4; 11 positions agree with TRBD1. V shed 2 bases and J 3 bases; nucleotides not matched to a gene: 9. CDR1 is LGHNT, CDR2 FRNRAP, per germline. The CDR3 has 18 amino acids.

This clone was counted once. One end of the junction does not line up with germline, which may come from a read error. The CDR3: CASSPGSGVEKLLF. In DNA form, the CDR3 reads TGTGCCAGCTCACCAGGATCCGGGGTCGAAAAACTGCTTTTT. This rearrangement joins TRBV18 to TRBJ1-4; D is unclear. Looked up from germline, CDR1 is KGHSH and CDR2 is LQKENI. The CDR3 totals 14 residues.

The genes are TRBV5-6 and TRBJ1-6; D is unresolved. Germline V gene lookup returns CDR1 SGHDT and CDR2 YYEEEE. The CDR3 contains 13 residues. V lost 0 bases, J lost 9 bases, and 7 bases lay in between. The chain's CDR3 is CASSLARASPLHF. The CDR3 DNA reads TGTGCCAGCAGCTTGGCCCGGGCTTCACCCCTCCACTTT.